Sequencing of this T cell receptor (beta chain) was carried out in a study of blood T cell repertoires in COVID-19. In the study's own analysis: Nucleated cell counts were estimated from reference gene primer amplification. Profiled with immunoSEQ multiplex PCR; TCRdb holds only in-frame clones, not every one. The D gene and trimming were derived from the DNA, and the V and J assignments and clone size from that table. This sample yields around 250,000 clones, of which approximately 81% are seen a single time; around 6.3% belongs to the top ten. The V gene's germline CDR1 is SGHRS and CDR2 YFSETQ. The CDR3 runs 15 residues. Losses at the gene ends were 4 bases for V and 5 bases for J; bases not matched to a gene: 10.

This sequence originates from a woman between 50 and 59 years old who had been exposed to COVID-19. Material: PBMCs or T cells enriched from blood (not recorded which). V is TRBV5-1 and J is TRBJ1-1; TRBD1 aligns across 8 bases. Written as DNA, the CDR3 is TGCGCCAGCAGCCTCCTTGGACAGGGAGGAACTGAAGCTTTCTTT. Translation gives CASSLLGQGGTEAFF.